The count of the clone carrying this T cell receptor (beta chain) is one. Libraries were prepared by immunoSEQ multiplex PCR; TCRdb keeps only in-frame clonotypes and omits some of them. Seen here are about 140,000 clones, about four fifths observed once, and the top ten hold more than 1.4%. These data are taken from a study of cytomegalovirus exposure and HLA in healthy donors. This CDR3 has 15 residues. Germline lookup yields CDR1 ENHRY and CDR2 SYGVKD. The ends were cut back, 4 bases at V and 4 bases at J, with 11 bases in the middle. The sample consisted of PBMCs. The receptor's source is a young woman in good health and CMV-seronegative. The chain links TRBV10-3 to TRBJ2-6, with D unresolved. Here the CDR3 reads CAISAQPGGANVLTF. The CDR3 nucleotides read TGTGCCATCAGTGCGCAGCCAGGAGGGGCCAACGTCCTGACTTTC.